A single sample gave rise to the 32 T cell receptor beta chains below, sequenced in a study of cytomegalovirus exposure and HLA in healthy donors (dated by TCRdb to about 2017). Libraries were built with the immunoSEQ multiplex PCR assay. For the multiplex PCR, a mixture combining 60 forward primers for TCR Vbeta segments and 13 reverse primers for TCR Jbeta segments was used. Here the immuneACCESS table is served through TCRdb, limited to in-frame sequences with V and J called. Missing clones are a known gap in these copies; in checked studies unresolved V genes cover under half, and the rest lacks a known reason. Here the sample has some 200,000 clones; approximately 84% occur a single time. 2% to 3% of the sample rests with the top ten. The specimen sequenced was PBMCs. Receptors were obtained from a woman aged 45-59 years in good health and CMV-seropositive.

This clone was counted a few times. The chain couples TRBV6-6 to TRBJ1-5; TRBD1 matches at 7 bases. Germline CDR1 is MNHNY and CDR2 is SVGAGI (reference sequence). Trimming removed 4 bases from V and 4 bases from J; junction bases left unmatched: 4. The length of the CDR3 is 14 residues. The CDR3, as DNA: TGTGCCAGCAGTTTAGGGACAGATAATCAGCCCCAGCATTTT. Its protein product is CASSLGTDNQPQHF.

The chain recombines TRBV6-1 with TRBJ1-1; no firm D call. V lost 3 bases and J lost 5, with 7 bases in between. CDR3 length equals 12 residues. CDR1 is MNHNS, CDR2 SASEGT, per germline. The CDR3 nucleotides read TGTGCCAGCAGTGAGACGGGGACTGAAGCTTTCTTT. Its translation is CASSETGTEAFF.

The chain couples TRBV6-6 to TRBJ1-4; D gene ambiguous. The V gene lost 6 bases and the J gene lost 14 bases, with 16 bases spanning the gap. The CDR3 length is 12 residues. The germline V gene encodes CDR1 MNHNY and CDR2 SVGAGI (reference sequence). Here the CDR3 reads CASSPQSAGLFF. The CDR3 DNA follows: TGTGCCAGCAGCCCCCAGTCGGCCGGGCTGTTTTTT.

The CDR3 DNA reads TGTGCCAGCAGCTCGGGACAGACCTTGAACACTGAAGCTTTCTTT. Translated: CASSSGQTLNTEAFF. The rearrangement uses TRBV5-6 and TRBJ1-1; TRBD1 matches at 7 bases. Trimming took 3 bases from V and 0 from J; bases not matched to a gene: 5. The CDR3 is 15 amino acids. Germline V gene data show CDR1 as SGHDT and CDR2 as YYEEEE.

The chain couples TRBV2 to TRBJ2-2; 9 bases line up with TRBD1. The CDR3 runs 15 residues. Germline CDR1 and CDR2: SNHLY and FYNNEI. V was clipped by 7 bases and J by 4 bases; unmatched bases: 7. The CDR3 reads CASTYRGRGTGELFF. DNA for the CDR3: TGTGCCAGCACGTACAGGGGGCGGGGCACCGGGGAGCTGTTTTTT.

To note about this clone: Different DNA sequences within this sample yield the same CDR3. CDR3: CASSLGGGRYNEQFF. CDR3 nucleotide sequence: TGCGCCAGCAGCTTGGGGGGGGGTCGTTACAATGAGCAGTTCTTC. V usage is TRBV5-1 and J usage is TRBJ2-1, with 7 positions matching TRBD2. The CDR3 covers 15 residues. Germline V gives CDR1 SGHRS, CDR2 YFSETQ. The J segment lost 4 bases and the V segment lost 0 bases, leaving 4 bases of the junction unmatched.

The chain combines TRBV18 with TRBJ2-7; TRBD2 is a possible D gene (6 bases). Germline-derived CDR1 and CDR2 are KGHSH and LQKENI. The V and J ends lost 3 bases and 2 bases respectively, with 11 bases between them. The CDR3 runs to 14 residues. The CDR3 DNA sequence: TGTGCCAGCTCACCGGGGCGGGGTACCTACGAGCAGTACTTC. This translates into CASSPGRGTYEQYF.

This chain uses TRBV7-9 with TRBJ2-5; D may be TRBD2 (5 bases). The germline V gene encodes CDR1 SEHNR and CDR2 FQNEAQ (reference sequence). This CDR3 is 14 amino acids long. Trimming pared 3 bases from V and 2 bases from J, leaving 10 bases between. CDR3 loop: CASSFEGFQETQYF. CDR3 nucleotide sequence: TGTGCCAGCAGCTTTGAGGGTTTTCAAGAGACCCAGTACTTC.

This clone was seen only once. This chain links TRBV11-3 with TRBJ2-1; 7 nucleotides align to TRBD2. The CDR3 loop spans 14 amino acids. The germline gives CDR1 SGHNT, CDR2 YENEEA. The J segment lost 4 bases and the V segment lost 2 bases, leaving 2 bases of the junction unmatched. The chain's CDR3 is CASSLQGGYNEQFF. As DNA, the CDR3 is TGTGCCAGCAGCTTACAGGGAGGGTACAATGAGCAGTTCTTC.

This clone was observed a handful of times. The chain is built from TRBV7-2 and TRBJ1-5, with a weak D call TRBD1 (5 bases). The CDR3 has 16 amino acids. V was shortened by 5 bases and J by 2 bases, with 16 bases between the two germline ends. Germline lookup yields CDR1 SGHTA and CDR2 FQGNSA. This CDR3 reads CASSPTAGNRNQPQHF. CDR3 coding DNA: TGTGCCAGCAGCCCGACAGCTGGGAATCGCAATCAGCCCCAGCATTTT.

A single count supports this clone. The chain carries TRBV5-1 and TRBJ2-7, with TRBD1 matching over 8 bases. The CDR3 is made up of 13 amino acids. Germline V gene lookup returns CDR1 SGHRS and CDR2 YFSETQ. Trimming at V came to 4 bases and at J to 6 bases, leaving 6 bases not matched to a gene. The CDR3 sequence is CASSTGQGGEQYF. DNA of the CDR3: TGCGCCAGCAGCACAGGACAGGGAGGCGAGCAGTACTTC.

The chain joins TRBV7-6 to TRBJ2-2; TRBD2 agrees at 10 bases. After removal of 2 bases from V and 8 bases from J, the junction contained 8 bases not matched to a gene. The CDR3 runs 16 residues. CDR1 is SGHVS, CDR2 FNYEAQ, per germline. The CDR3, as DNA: TGTGCCAGCAGCTTAAGCGGGGGGGCCTATGCTGGGGAGCTGTTTTTT. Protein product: CASSLSGGAYAGELFF.

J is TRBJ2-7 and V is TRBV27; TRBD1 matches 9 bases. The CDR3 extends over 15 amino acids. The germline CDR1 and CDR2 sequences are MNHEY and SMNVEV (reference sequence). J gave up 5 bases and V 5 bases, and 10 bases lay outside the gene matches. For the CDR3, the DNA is TGTGCCAGCAGTGGGGGACAGGGAACGTGGAACGAGCAGTACTTC. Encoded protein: CASSGGQGTWNEQYF.

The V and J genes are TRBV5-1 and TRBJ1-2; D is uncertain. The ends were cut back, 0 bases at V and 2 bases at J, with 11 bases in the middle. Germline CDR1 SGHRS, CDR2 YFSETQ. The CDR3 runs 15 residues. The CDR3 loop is CASSLEGAENYGYTF. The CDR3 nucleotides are TGCGCCAGCAGCTTGGAGGGAGCGGAGAACTATGGCTACACCTTC.

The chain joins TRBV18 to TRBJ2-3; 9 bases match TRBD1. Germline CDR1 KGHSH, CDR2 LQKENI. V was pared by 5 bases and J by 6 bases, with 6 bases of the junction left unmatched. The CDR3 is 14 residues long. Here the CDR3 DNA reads TGTGCCAGCTCAACTAGGACAGGGGACGATACGCAGTATTTT. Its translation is CASSTRTGDDTQYF.

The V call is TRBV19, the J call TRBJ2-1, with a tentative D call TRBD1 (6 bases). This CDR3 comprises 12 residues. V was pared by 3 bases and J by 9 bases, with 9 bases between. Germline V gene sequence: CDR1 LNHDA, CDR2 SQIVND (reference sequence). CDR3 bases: TGTGCCAGTAGTATTTTGGGGGCTGAGCAGTTCTTC. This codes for CASSILGAEQFF.

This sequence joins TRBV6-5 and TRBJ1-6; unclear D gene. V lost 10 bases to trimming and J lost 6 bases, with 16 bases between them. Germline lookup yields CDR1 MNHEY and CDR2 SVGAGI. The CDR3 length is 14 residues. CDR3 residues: CATSGSLANSPLHF. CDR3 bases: TGTGCCACCTCTGGGAGCCTAGCTAATTCACCCCTCCACTTT.

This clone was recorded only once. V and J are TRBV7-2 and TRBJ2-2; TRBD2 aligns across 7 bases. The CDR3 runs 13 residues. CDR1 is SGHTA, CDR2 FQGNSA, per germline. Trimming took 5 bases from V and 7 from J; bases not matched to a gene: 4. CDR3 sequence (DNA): TGTGCCAGCAGCCCTACTAGCGTCGGGGAGCTGTTTTTT. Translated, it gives CASSPTSVGELFF.

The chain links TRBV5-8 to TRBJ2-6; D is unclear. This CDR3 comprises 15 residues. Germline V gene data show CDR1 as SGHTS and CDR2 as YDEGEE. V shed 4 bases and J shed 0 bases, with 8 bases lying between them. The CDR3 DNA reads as TGTGCCAGCAGCCCCCGGGTCTCTGGGGCCAACGTCCTGACTTTC. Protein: CASSPRVSGANVLTF.

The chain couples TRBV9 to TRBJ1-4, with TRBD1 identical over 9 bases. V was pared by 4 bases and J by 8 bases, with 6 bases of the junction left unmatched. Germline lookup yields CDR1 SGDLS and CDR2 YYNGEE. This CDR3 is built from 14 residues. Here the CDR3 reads CASSLDRGGEKLFF. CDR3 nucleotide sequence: TGTGCCAGCAGCCTCGACAGGGGGGGCGAAAAACTGTTTTTT.

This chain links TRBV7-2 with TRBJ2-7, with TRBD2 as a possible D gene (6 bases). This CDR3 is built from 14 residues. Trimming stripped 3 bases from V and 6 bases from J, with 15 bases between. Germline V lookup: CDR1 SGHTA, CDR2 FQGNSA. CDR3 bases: TGTGCCAGCAGCTTTTCGAGCGGGTCAGCCGAGCAGTACTTC. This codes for CASSFSSGSAEQYF.

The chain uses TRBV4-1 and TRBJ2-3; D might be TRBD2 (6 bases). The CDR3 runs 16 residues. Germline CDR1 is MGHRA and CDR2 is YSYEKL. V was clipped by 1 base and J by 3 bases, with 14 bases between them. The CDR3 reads CASSQGGRGRTDTQYF. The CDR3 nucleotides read TGCGCCAGCAGCCAAGGAGGGCGGGGTAGAACAGATACGCAGTATTTT.

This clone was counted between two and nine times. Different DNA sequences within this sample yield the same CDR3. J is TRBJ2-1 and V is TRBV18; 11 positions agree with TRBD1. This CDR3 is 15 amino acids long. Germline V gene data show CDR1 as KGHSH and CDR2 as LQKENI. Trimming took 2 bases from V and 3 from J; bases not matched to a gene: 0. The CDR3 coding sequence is TGTGCCAGCTCACCAGGGACAGGGGGCTACAATGAGCAGTTCTTC. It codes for CASSPGTGGYNEQFF.

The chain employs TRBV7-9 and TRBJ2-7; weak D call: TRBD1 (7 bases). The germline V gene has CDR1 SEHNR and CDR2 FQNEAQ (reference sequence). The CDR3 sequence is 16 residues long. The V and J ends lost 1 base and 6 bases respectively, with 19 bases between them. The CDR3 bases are TGTGCCAGCAGCTTAGACGGAGGGGGCGGCAGAGCCGAGCAGTACTTC. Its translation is CASSLDGGGGRAEQYF.

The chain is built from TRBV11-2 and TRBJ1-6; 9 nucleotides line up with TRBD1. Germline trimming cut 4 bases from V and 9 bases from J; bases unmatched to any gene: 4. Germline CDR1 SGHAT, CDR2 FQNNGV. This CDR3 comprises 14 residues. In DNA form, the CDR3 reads TGTGCCAGCAGCTCGGGACAGGGAATTTCACCCCTCCACTTT. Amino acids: CASSSGQGISPLHF.

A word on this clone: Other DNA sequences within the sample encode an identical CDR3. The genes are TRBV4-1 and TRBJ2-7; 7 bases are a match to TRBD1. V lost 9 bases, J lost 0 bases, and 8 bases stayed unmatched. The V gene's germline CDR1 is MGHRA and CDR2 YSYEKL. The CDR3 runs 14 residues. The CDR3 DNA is TGCGCCAGTTCAGGACAGGCGAGCTCCTACGAGCAGTACTTC. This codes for CASSGQASSYEQYF.

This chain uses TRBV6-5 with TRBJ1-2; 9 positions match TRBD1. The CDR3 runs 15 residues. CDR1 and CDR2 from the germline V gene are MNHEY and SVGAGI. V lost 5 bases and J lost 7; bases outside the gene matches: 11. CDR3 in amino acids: CASSPGTGKASGYTF. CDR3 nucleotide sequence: TGTGCCAGCAGTCCAGGGACAGGGAAGGCTTCTGGCTACACCTTC.

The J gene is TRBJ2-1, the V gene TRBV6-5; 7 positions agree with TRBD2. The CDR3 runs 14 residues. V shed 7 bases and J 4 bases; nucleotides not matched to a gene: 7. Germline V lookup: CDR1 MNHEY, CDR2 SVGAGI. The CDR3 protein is CASINGAGYNEQFF. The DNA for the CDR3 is TGTGCCAGCATTAATGGAGCGGGGTACAATGAGCAGTTCTTC.

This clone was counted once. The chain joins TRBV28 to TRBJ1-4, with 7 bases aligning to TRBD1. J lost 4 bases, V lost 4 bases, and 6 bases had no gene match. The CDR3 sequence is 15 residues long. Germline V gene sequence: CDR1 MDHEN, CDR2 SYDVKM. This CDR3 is CASSSTGALNEKLFF. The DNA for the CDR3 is TGTGCCAGCAGTTCAACAGGGGCCCTTAATGAAAAACTGTTTTTT.

CDR3 in amino acids: CASSFRQEENIQYF. The CDR3 DNA reads as TGCGCCAGCAGCTTTCGACAGGAGGAAAACATTCAGTACTTC. This chain uses TRBV5-1 with TRBJ2-4, with D maybe TRBD1 (6 bases). In germline, CDR1 is SGHRS, CDR2 YFSETQ. The CDR3 runs 14 residues. Trimming shortened V by 2 bases and J by 5 bases, and 11 bases separated the two germline ends. The full variable domain, rest sourced from reference TRBV5-1 and TRBJ2-4, is KAGVTQTPRYLIKTRGQQVTLSCSPISGHRSVSWYQQTPGQGLQFLFEYFSETQRNKGNFPGRFSGRQFSNSRSEMNVSTLELGDSALYLCASSFRQEENIQYFGAGTRLSVL.

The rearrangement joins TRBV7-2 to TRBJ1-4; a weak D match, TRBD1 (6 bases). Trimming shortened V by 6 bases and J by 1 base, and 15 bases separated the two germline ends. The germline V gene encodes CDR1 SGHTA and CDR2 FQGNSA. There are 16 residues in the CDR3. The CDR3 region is CASSSYRAGTNEKLFF. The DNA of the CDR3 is TGTGCCAGCAGTTCATACAGGGCTGGAACTAATGAAAAACTGTTTTTT.

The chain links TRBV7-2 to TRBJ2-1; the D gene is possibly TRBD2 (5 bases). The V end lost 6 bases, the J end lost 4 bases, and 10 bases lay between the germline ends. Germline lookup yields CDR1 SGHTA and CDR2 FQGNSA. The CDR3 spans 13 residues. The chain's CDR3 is CASRASPYNEQFF. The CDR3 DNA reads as TGTGCCAGCAGGGCTAGCCCGTACAATGAGCAGTTCTTC.